The 15 T cell receptor beta chains presented below share a single source sample, sequenced in a study of human thymus T cells. Sequenced by immunoSEQ multiplex PCR; TCRdb stores in-frame clones only, minus some. This sample has about 78,000 clones, with roughly 97% found just once. Thymic material originated from resections removed in the course of corrective heart surgery. Input material: thymus tissue. These receptors were obtained from a boy in the first two years of life with a congenital heart defect but otherwise immunologically healthy.

The chain recombines TRBV18 with TRBJ2-6; 7 bases fit TRBD2. V lost 0 bases and J lost 0; bases outside the gene matches: 11. Looked up from germline, CDR1 is KGHSH and CDR2 is LQKENI. This CDR3 has 20 residues. CDR3 sequence: CASSPPGLPQLDSGANVLTF. As DNA, the CDR3 is TGTGCCAGCTCACCACCGGGACTACCACAGCTCGACTCTGGGGCCAACGTCCTGACTTTC.

V gene TRBV18 combines with J gene TRBJ2-7; TRBD2 agrees at 7 bases. Trimming cost V 2 bases and J 9 bases; bases outside gene matches: 25. Germline lookup yields CDR1 KGHSH and CDR2 LQKENI. This CDR3 has 19 residues. CDR3 region: CASSPDMPGTPFGGIGQYF. The CDR3 DNA reads as TGTGCCAGCTCACCAGACATGCCCGGAACTCCTTTCGGGGGGATCGGGCAGTACTTC.

This clone was found once. The chain joins TRBV20-1 to TRBJ1-2; 7 bases align to TRBD1. Germline CDR1 reads DFQATT; CDR2 reads SNEGSKA (reference sequence). This CDR3 region has 11 residues. CDR3 in DNA: TGCAGGCTTCAGGGGGAGAGTGGCTACACCTTC. Translation gives CRLQGESGYTF.

The chain uses TRBV5-6 and TRBJ2-3, with D perhaps TRBD1 (6 bases). The germline V gene encodes CDR1 SGHDT and CDR2 YYEEEE. The CDR3 covers 15 residues. Trimming pared 3 bases from V and 3 bases from J, leaving 14 bases between. The CDR3 sequence: CASSWDTAKTDTQYF. The CDR3 nucleotides are TGTGCCAGCAGCTGGGACACGGCTAAGACAGATACGCAGTATTTT.

The CDR3 DNA is TGTGCCAGCAGTTTTGGGACAGGGCCTTTCAATCAGCCCCAGCATTTT. Amino acids: CASSFGTGPFNQPQHF. The chain employs TRBV28 and TRBJ1-5; 9 nucleotides line up with TRBD1. The V segment lost 3 bases and the J segment 3 bases; nucleotides outside the gene matches: 6. Germline CDR1 MDHEN, CDR2 SYDVKM. CDR3 length equals 16 residues.

This CDR3 is CASSSDSPGQDSYEQYF. The CDR3 coding sequence is TGTGCCAGCAGCTCAGACTCCCCGGGACAGGACTCCTACGAGCAGTACTTC. The rearrangement joins TRBV7-6 to TRBJ2-7; 8 bases fit TRBD1. V lost 4 bases and J lost 0; bases outside the gene matches: 11. Germline lookup yields CDR1 SGHVS and CDR2 FNYEAQ. This CDR3 comprises 17 residues.

The V gene is TRBV7-9, the J gene TRBJ2-2; 8 bases agree with TRBD1. The germline V gene encodes CDR1 SEHNR and CDR2 FQNEAQ (reference sequence). The CDR3 loop spans 15 amino acids. Trimming took 5 bases from V and 4 from J; bases not matched to a gene: 6. DNA for the CDR3: TGTGCCAGCAGCCCCTTGGACAGGGCCACCGGGGAGCTGTTTTTT. This translates into CASSPLDRATGELFF.

This sequence joins TRBV2 and TRBJ1-2, with TRBD1 identical over 7 bases. Trimming cost V 9 bases and J 1 base; bases outside gene matches: 20. The germline CDR1 and CDR2 sequences are SNHLY and FYNNEI. This CDR3 comprises 18 residues. The CDR3 here is CASNKGVVTGVNNYGYTF. The CDR3 DNA reads as TGTGCCAGTAATAAAGGGGTTGTAACAGGGGTCAATAACTATGGCTACACCTTC.

The V call is TRBV6-1, the J call TRBJ2-5; D unresolved. With 4 bases removed from V and 5 bases from J, the gap between germline ends came to 14 bases. Germline V CDR1 and CDR2: MNHNS, SASEGT. There are 14 residues in the CDR3. The CDR3 bases are TGTGCCAGCAGTGTTTTTAGGGTCGGGGAGACCCAGTACTTC. Amino acids: CASSVFRVGETQYF.

The chain combines TRBV19 with TRBJ2-7; D remains unclear. The CDR3 is 13 amino acids. Germline V CDR1 and CDR2: LNHDA, SQIVND (reference sequence). With 5 bases removed from V and 3 bases from J, the gap between germline ends came to 11 bases. CDR3 in amino acids: CASSHPHSYEQYF. In nucleotides, the CDR3 is TGTGCCAGTAGTCATCCCCACAGCTACGAGCAGTACTTC.

The genes are TRBV4-3 and TRBJ2-7; D not resolved. From germline, CDR1 is LGHNA and CDR2 YSLEER. CDR3 length: 14 amino acids. The V and J ends lost 0 bases and 0 bases respectively, with 6 bases between them. The CDR3 region has the DNA TGCGCCAGCAGCCAAGACGCCCACTCCTACGAGCAGTACTTC. This encodes CASSQDAHSYEQYF.

The rearrangement links TRBV7-9 to TRBJ1-3; D is uncertain. The CDR3 sequence is 17 residues long. Trimming pared 1 base from V and 0 bases from J, leaving 13 bases between. Germline-derived CDR1 and CDR2 are SEHNR and FQNEAQ (reference sequence). The CDR3 DNA follows: TGTGCCAGCAGCTTAGGCCCGGCAGACCTCTCTGGAAACACCATATATTTT. Encoded protein: CASSLGPADLSGNTIYF.

Notes on this clone: The missing conserved phenylalanine or tryptophan at the end of this CDR3 makes a read error likely. The DNA is left out, because the CDR3 cannot be placed on it with certainty; the CDR3 is given as TCRdb lists it. The chain carries TRBV30 and TRBJ1-1. Per the germline V gene, CDR1 is GTSNPN and CDR2 is SVGIG (reference sequence). The CDR3 spans 9 residues, counting both ends. The CDR3 loop reads CAWEEGGVL.

The count of this clone is one. CDR3 in DNA: TGTGCCAGCAGTGAAGCTAATAGGCAGGTACGTTATAGCAATCAGCCCCAGCATTTT. Translated, it gives CASSEANRQVRYSNQPQHF. The chain recombines TRBV6-1 with TRBJ1-5; D is ambiguous. Germline V lookup: CDR1 MNHNS, CDR2 SASEGT. Trimming took 0 bases from V and 0 from J, leaving 18 bases between them. The CDR3 is made up of 19 amino acids.

This chain joins TRBV5-6 and TRBJ2-1; D may be TRBD2 (6 bases). Germline assignment: CDR1 SGHDT and CDR2 YYEEEE. The CDR3 spans 15 residues. V dropped 0 bases and J dropped 0 bases, with 7 bases sitting between them. Here the CDR3 DNA reads TGTGCCAGCAGCTTGGAGCGGGCCTCCTACAATGAGCAGTTCTTC. This gives the protein CASSLERASYNEQFF.